The clone carrying this T cell receptor (beta chain) has at least ten counts. Its antigen is undetermined. Trimming pared 2 bases from V and 0 bases from J, leaving 7 bases between. This CDR3 is built from 13 residues. Germline CDR1 GTSNPN, CDR2 SVGIG (reference sequence). The data are from a study of Graves' ophthalmopathy and Graves' hyperthyroidism. Findings and limits, study-wide: Ophthalmopathy progression prediction by the model yielded a sensitivity of approximately 70% and a specificity of just over 72%.

The TCR beta CDR3 regions underwent amplification from RNA transcripts. Investigators did first-round RT-PCR with HTBI primers, then second-round multiplex PCR. From the multiplex PCR reads, TCRdb called clonotypes with MiXCR, one entry per CDR3 protein. The sample lists approximately 330,000 distinct CDR3 sequences; about 17% were seen once. V usage is TRBV30 and J usage is TRBJ1-2, with D maybe TRBD1 (6 bases). This receptor was identified in an adult man with Graves' ophthalmopathy. Sequencing used peripheral blood. CDR3 protein: CAWSPGANYGYTF. Here the CDR3 DNA reads TGTGCCTGGAGTCCAGGGGCTAACTATGGCTACACCTTC.